This passage covers 29 T cell receptor beta chains from one sample sequenced in a study of blood T cell repertoires in COVID-19 (dated by TCRdb to about 2020). The library was prepared using the immunoSEQ multiplex PCR assay. TCRdb obtained this table from immuneACCESS and retained in-frame rearrangements with V and J assigned. These tables miss some clones; where compared with another copy, unresolved V genes account for less than half of the shortfall, and the remainder is unexplained. This sample holds over 150,000 clones; about 86% were observed only once. The biggest ten clones account for 7.3% of the sample. The sequenced sample was PBMCs or T cells enriched from blood (not recorded which). Source of these receptors: a man aged 45-65 years who had recovered from COVID-19.

This clone was seen just once. The rearrangement uses TRBV4-3 and TRBJ1-2; 8 bases agree with TRBD1. Germline V gene lookup returns CDR1 LGHNA and CDR2 YSLEER. The CDR3 has 13 amino acids. The trim removed 4 bases at V and 8 bases at J, leaving 6 bases unmatched. DNA of the CDR3: TGCGCCAGCAGCCCGACAGGGGTAGTAGGCTACACCTTC. Protein product: CASSPTGVVGYTF.

The rearrangement joins TRBV2 to TRBJ2-7; no clear D gene. The germline gives CDR1 SNHLY, CDR2 FYNNEI. The V and J ends lost 7 bases and 2 bases respectively, with 9 bases between them. The length of the CDR3 is 12 residues. The CDR3 DNA sequence: TGTGCCAGCATGGGCAACACCTACGAGCAGTACTTC. As protein: CASMGNTYEQYF. Variable domain in full (rest from reference TRBV2 and TRBJ2-7): EPEVTQTPSHQVTQMGQEVILRCVPISNHLYFYWYRQILGQKVEFLVSFYNNEISEKSEIFDDQFSVERPDGSNFTLKIRSTKLEDSAMYFCASMGNTYEQYFGPGTRLTVT.

This chain connects TRBV27 to TRBJ2-1, with 9 bases lining up with TRBD1. Germline V gives CDR1 MNHEY, CDR2 SMNVEV (reference sequence). The trim removed 6 bases at V and 1 base at J, leaving 4 bases unmatched. The CDR3 contains 15 residues. CDR3 nucleotide sequence: TGTGCCAGCAGGCCGGGACAGGGTTCCTACAATGAGCAGTTCTTC. It specifies CASRPGQGSYNEQFF.

The chain employs TRBV27 and TRBJ1-2; 7 nucleotides agree with TRBD1. The germline gives CDR1 MNHEY, CDR2 SMNVEV (reference sequence). V was clipped by 6 bases and J by 4 bases; unmatched bases: 17. This CDR3 is built from 17 residues. The CDR3 loop is CASRGGTAQSILYGYTF. CDR3 coding DNA: TGTGCCAGCAGGGGCGGGACAGCGCAAAGTATTCTCTATGGCTACACCTTC.

A few counts support this clone. The chain has TRBV19 and TRBJ1-1; D may be TRBD1 (5 bases). The V gene lost 3 bases and the J gene lost 3 bases, with 8 bases spanning the gap. CDR1 is LNHDA and CDR2 is SQIVND in the germline V gene (reference sequence). The CDR3 extends over 13 amino acids. Here the CDR3 DNA reads TGTGCCAGTAGTATCTGGGGGGACACTGAAGCTTTCTTT. Encoded protein: CASSIWGDTEAFF.

For this clone: This same CDR3 is encoded by further DNA sequences in the sample. The chain has TRBV6-1 and TRBJ1-1, with a weak D call TRBD1 (6 bases). This CDR3 comprises 13 residues. Per the germline V gene, CDR1 is MNHNS and CDR2 is SASEGT. V gave up 2 bases and J gave up 4 bases, with 8 bases separating them. Here the CDR3 reads CASSERGGTEAFF. DNA for the CDR3: TGTGCCAGCAGTGAAAGAGGGGGCACTGAAGCTTTCTTT.

The gene calls are TRBV5-6 and TRBJ1-1, with D possibly being TRBD1 (6 bases). CDR1 SGHDT and CDR2 YYEEEE come from the germline V gene. Trimming took 5 bases from V and 3 from J, leaving 14 bases between them. The CDR3 is 14 amino acids. Here the CDR3 DNA reads TGTGCCAGCAGTCCAACAGGGCACGACACTGAAGCTTTCTTT. Translated, it gives CASSPTGHDTEAFF.

The chain couples TRBV7-9 to TRBJ2-2; 11 bases are a match to TRBD1. Germline CDR1 SEHNR, CDR2 FQNEAQ (reference sequence). This CDR3 region has 16 residues. J lost 4 bases, V lost 4 bases, and 5 bases had no gene match. The CDR3 nucleotides are TGTGCCAGCAGCTCACAAGGGACAGGGGGCACCGGGGAGCTGTTTTTT. This sequence encodes CASSSQGTGGTGELFF.

This chain's CDR3 is CASSPEGQNYGYTF. DNA for the CDR3: TGCGCCAGCAGCCCGGAAGGACAGAACTATGGCTACACCTTC. V is TRBV4-1 and J is TRBJ1-2; a weak D match, TRBD1 (6 bases). The CDR3 length is 14 residues. CDR1 is MGHRA, CDR2 YSYEKL, per germline. Deletions cut 4 bases from V and 2 bases from J, with 11 bases between.

V is TRBV7-2 and J is TRBJ2-1; a weak D match, TRBD2 (7 bases). The CDR3 sequence is 16 residues long. V gave up 5 bases and J gave up 0 bases, with 14 bases separating them. Germline V gene sequence: CDR1 SGHTA, CDR2 FQGNSA. CDR3 amino acids: CASSIGGGNSYNEQFF. Here the CDR3 DNA reads TGTGCCAGCAGCATAGGGGGGGGGAACTCCTACAATGAGCAGTTCTTC.

The genes are TRBV7-8 and TRBJ1-2; TRBD1 is a possible D gene (6 bases). This CDR3 spans 14 amino acids. Trimming cost V 2 bases and J 4 bases, with 11 bases left between them. Per the germline V gene, CDR1 is SGHVS and CDR2 is FQNEAQ. CDR3 protein: CASSLTGGPYGYTF. In DNA form, the CDR3 reads TGTGCCAGCAGCTTAACGGGGGGCCCCTATGGCTACACCTTC.

The rearrangement uses TRBV5-6 and TRBJ2-1; 9 nucleotides agree with TRBD2. V shed 1 base, J shed 4 bases, and the junction held 6 bases outside the gene matches. Germline CDR1 reads SGHDT; CDR2 reads YYEEEE. The length of the CDR3 is 16 residues. The CDR3 here is CASSLFLAGHYNEQFF. For the CDR3, the DNA is TGTGCCAGCAGCTTGTTCCTAGCGGGGCATTACAATGAGCAGTTCTTC.

The CDR3 bases are TGCGCCAGCAGCACTCGCGGACAGAACACTGAAGCTTTCTTT. Translating gives CASSTRGQNTEAFF. The genes are TRBV4-1 and TRBJ1-1; D perhaps matches TRBD1 (5 bases). Trimming took 5 bases from V and 1 from J, leaving 11 bases between them. The CDR3 has 14 amino acids. Germline V gene data show CDR1 as MGHRA and CDR2 as YSYEKL.

This chain links TRBV5-1 with TRBJ2-3, with 12 bases lining up with TRBD2. The V and J ends lost 5 bases and 0 bases, in that order; junction bases with no gene match: 4. Germline assignment: CDR1 SGHRS and CDR2 YFSETQ. CDR3 length: 16 amino acids. This CDR3 is CASRPTSGGSTDTQYF. For the CDR3, the DNA is TGCGCCAGCAGACCAACTAGCGGGGGGAGCACAGATACGCAGTATTTT. The variable domain in full, completed from reference TRBV5-1 and TRBJ2-3, reads KAGVTQTPRYLIKTRGQQVTLSCSPISGHRSVSWYQQTPGQGLQFLFEYFSETQRNKGNFPGRFSGRQFSNSRSEMNVSTLELGDSALYLCASRPTSGGSTDTQYFGPGTRLTVL.

The rearrangement uses TRBV18 and TRBJ2-3, with 11 nucleotides matching TRBD2. Germline trimming cut 6 bases from V and 3 bases from J; bases unmatched to any gene: 5. Germline values: CDR1 KGHSH, CDR2 LQKENI. The CDR3 length is 15 residues. The CDR3 sequence: CASSLGLAETDTQYF. The CDR3 region has the DNA TGTGCCAGCTCGCTGGGACTAGCGGAAACAGATACGCAGTATTTT.

The gene calls are TRBV7-9 and TRBJ1-6; D not certain. The CDR3 is made up of 15 amino acids. Trimming removed 6 bases at V and 9 bases at J, with 18 bases between. The V gene's germline CDR1 is SEHNR and CDR2 FQNEAQ (reference sequence). Here the CDR3 reads CASSAWAGIGSPLHF. The CDR3 nucleotides are TGTGCCAGCAGTGCATGGGCGGGGATCGGTTCACCCCTCCACTTT.

V gene TRBV7-8 combines with J gene TRBJ1-6; D is perhaps TRBD1 (6 bases). V was clipped by 5 bases and J by 9 bases, with 8 bases between them. Germline CDR1 is SGHVS and CDR2 is FQNEAQ. The CDR3 extends over 12 amino acids. CDR3 nucleotide sequence: TGTGCCAGCAGCGACAGGAGTTCACCCCTCCACTTT. This translates into CASSDRSSPLHF.

The chain links TRBV4-3 to TRBJ2-7, with 7 bases that match TRBD1. Per the germline V gene, CDR1 is LGHNA and CDR2 is YSLEER. CDR3 length: 14 residues. Trimming removed 0 bases from V and 3 bases from J; junction bases left unmatched: 2. The CDR3 region has the DNA TGCGCCAGCAGCCAAGATAGGGACAGCTACGAGCAGTACTTC. Translation gives CASSQDRDSYEQYF.

Worth noting for this clone: The junction and the germline gene differ at one end; a read error may be behind it. The chain is built from TRBV11-2 and TRBJ2-4, with TRBD1 identical over 10 bases. This CDR3 has 12 residues. Germline CDR1 SGHAT, CDR2 FQNNGV. The CDR3 bases are TGTGCCAGCAGCCCGTCGGACAGGGGGATTGACTTC. It codes for CASSPSDRGIDF.

Concerning this clone: At one boundary the junction diverges from the germline segment, which might be a read error. J is TRBJ1-2 and V is TRBV27, with 11 bases aligning to TRBD1. Germline V gives CDR1 MNHEY, CDR2 SMNVEV (reference sequence). The CDR3 spans 17 residues. Here the CDR3 DNA reads TGTGCCAGCAGCCGCTCCGGACAGGGGGCGATCGACTACGGCTACACCTTC. Protein: CASSRSGQGAIDYGYTF.

V gene TRBV19 combines with J gene TRBJ1-1, with D hard to call. The CDR3 consists of 14 residues. Trimming cost V 3 bases and J 4 bases, with 12 bases left between them. CDR1 and CDR2 (germline): LNHDA, SQIVND (reference sequence). The CDR3 region has the DNA TGTGCCAGTAGTATTGCCAGGATGGGCACTGAAGCTTTCTTT. It yields the protein CASSIARMGTEAFF.

The J gene is TRBJ1-3, the V gene TRBV5-5; perhaps TRBD1 as D (5 bases). Looked up from germline, CDR1 is SGHKS and CDR2 is YYEKEE (reference sequence). The CDR3 loop spans 15 amino acids. V gave up 4 bases and J gave up 0 bases, with 11 bases separating them. As DNA, the CDR3 is TGTGCCAGCAGCACGACAGCTTCCTCTGGAAACACCATATATTTT. Encoded protein: CASSTTASSGNTIYF.

The chain uses TRBV4-1 and TRBJ1-3; the D gene is possibly TRBD1 (5 bases). The germline gives CDR1 MGHRA, CDR2 YSYEKL. V lost 1 base and J lost 4, with 11 bases in between. The CDR3 consists of 15 residues. The CDR3 sequence is CASSQAPGWGNTIYF. The DNA for the CDR3 is TGCGCCAGCAGCCAAGCCCCAGGGTGGGGAAACACCATATATTTT.

The chain uses TRBV5-1 and TRBJ1-1; possibly TRBD1 for D (5 bases). The CDR3 covers 13 residues. V lost 4 bases and J lost 1, with 8 bases in between. Germline-derived CDR1 and CDR2 are SGHRS and YFSETQ. CDR3 sequence: CASSRTGNTEAFF. The DNA for the CDR3 is TGCGCCAGCAGCCGAACAGGGAACACTGAAGCTTTCTTT.

V gene TRBV27 combines with J gene TRBJ1-1, with D uncertain. Between the trimmed V and J ends, which lost 3 bases and 6 bases, there was a span of 11 bases. CDR3 length: 13 amino acids. Germline V gives CDR1 MNHEY, CDR2 SMNVEV (reference sequence). The CDR3 DNA follows: TGTGCCAGCAGTTTGCGGGGTATGGCTGAAGCTTTCTTT. This encodes CASSLRGMAEAFF.

This chain links TRBV5-1 with TRBJ2-1; TRBD1 matches 8 bases. Germline assignment: CDR1 SGHRS and CDR2 YFSETQ. The CDR3 contains 14 residues. V was pared by 1 base and J by 12 bases, with 9 bases of the junction left unmatched. CDR3 amino acids: CASSLMTGDYGQFF. CDR3 sequence (DNA): TGCGCCAGCAGCTTGATGACAGGGGATTATGGGCAGTTCTTC.

The gene calls are TRBV6-6 and TRBJ1-2; no definite D call. This CDR3 spans 14 amino acids. V was pared by 0 bases and J by 3 bases, with 8 bases between. Germline assignment: CDR1 MNHNY and CDR2 SVGAGI (reference sequence). CDR3 amino acids: CASSYSNGDYGYTF. For the CDR3, the DNA is TGTGCCAGCAGTTACTCGAATGGAGACTATGGCTACACCTTC.

The chain joins TRBV7-9 to TRBJ1-2; D is unresolved. Germline-derived CDR1 and CDR2 are SEHNR and FQNEAQ (reference sequence). Trimming cost V 5 bases and J 3 bases, with 13 bases left between them. This CDR3 has 14 amino acids. CDR3 sequence reads: CASSRGREHYGYTF. The CDR3 DNA follows: TGTGCCAGCAGCCGGGGTAGGGAACACTATGGCTACACCTTC.

This chain joins TRBV10-3 and TRBJ2-1, with 13 bases fitting TRBD2. Germline V CDR1 and CDR2: ENHRY, SYGVKD. V was clipped by 6 bases and J by 4 bases; unmatched bases: 6. This CDR3 contains 16 residues. CDR3 loop: CAIRPTSGGVYNEQFF. Here the CDR3 DNA reads TGTGCCATCAGACCCACTAGCGGGGGGGTGTACAATGAGCAGTTCTTC.